Below, 14 T cell receptor beta chains from the same sample are listed, as sequenced in a study of blood T cell repertoires in COVID-19. Generated by immunoSEQ multiplex PCR, the TCRdb table keeps only in-frame clones and is missing some. The table records under 300,000 clones, roughly 90% of them present only once. The sample taken for sequencing was peripheral blood. These receptors were obtained from a man between 60 and 75 years old who had recovered from COVID-19.

The CDR3 here is CASKPLGAGGYTF. CDR3 DNA sequence: TGTGCCAGCAAGCCCCTGGGGGCTGGTGGCTACACCTTC. The chain is built from TRBV2 and TRBJ1-2; TRBD1 is a possible D gene (6 bases). Germline CDR1 and CDR2: SNHLY and FYNNEI. Trimming stripped 7 bases from V and 7 bases from J, with 16 bases between. The CDR3 loop spans 13 amino acids.

This sequence joins TRBV11-2 and TRBJ2-3; 8 bases are a match to TRBD2. With V trimmed by 1 base and J by 8 bases, 2 bases remained unmatched. This CDR3 comprises 13 residues. Germline CDR1 and CDR2: SGHAT and FQNNGV. CDR3 DNA: TGTGCCAGCAGCTTAGCAGCGGGAGTTACGCAGTATTTT. Residues: CASSLAAGVTQYF.

The V and J genes are TRBV5-1 and TRBJ1-1; a weak D match, TRBD1 (5 bases). Germline V lookup: CDR1 SGHRS, CDR2 YFSETQ. Between the trimmed V and J ends, which lost 4 bases and 5 bases, there was a span of 21 bases. The CDR3 spans 16 residues. CDR3 nucleotides: TGCGCCAGCAGCCCGGGCGGGGGTCGGACGGGGACTGAAGCTTTCTTT. Residues: CASSPGGGRTGTEAFF.

The chain is built from TRBV21-1 and TRBJ2-1; the table names TRBD1, a call not compared with the DNA. TRBV21-1 is shown as a pseudogene. CDR3 size: 14 residues. The CDR3 loop reads CAIPQNPGYNEQFF. CDR3 DNA sequence: TGTGCCATCCCACAGAATCCCGGATACAATGAGCAGTTCTTC.

This chain connects TRBV5-1 to TRBJ2-5, with TRBD1 matching 9 bases. V was pared by 4 bases and J by 3 bases, with 7 bases of the junction left unmatched. The CDR3 is 15 amino acids. Germline assignment: CDR1 SGHRS and CDR2 YFSETQ. This CDR3 reads CASSPGTGSEETQYF. As DNA, the CDR3 is TGCGCCAGCAGCCCCGGGACAGGGAGCGAAGAGACCCAGTACTTC.

The chain recombines TRBV15 with TRBJ2-5, with 11 bases aligning to TRBD1. In germline, CDR1 is LNHNV, CDR2 YYDKDF (reference sequence). Germline trimming cut 0 bases from V and 1 base from J; bases unmatched to any gene: 4. This CDR3 contains 17 residues. CDR3 bases: TGTGCCACCAGCAGAGATCTGGACAGGGGGCGCCAAGAGACCCAGTACTTC. It encodes CATSRDLDRGRQETQYF.

The genes are TRBV6-5 and TRBJ2-7, with 7 bases lining up with TRBD2. With V trimmed by 5 bases and J by 4 bases, 5 bases remained unmatched. CDR3 length: 13 residues. CDR1 and CDR2 (germline): MNHEY, SVGAGI. This chain's CDR3 is CASSRTGLYEQYF. The CDR3 DNA sequence: TGTGCCAGCAGTAGGACGGGACTATACGAGCAGTACTTC.

This clone turned up a few times. This sequence joins TRBV6-5 and TRBJ1-2, with D unresolved. CDR1 is MNHEY, CDR2 SVGAGI, per germline. V shed 4 bases and J shed 4 bases, with 10 bases lying between them. This CDR3 has 13 amino acids. CDR3 amino acids: CASSFGQAYGYTF. CDR3 nucleotides: TGTGCCAGCAGTTTTGGGCAAGCCTATGGCTACACCTTC.

The rearrangement joins TRBV10-3 to TRBJ2-2; weak D call: TRBD2 (5 bases). Germline V lookup: CDR1 ENHRY, CDR2 SYGVKD. This CDR3 is 14 amino acids long. Trimming pared 6 bases from V and 4 bases from J, leaving 12 bases between. CDR3 region: CAISQLGLTGELFF. In DNA form, the CDR3 reads TGTGCCATCAGCCAACTAGGTCTCACCGGGGAGCTGTTTTTT.

The chain employs TRBV5-1 and TRBJ2-1; 7 bases line up with TRBD1. Losses at the gene ends were 4 bases for V and 7 bases for J; bases not matched to a gene: 5. CDR1 is SGHRS, CDR2 YFSETQ, per germline. This CDR3 region has 13 residues. CDR3 sequence reads: CASSPNRGNEQFF. CDR3 in DNA: TGCGCCAGCAGCCCGAACAGGGGAAATGAGCAGTTCTTC.

The J gene is TRBJ2-2, the V gene TRBV5-1, with D perhaps matching TRBD1 (5 bases). V lost 0 bases to trimming and J lost 5 bases, with 11 bases between them. Germline assignment: CDR1 SGHRS and CDR2 YFSETQ. CDR3 length equals 15 residues. The CDR3 DNA is TGCGCCAGCAGCTTGGTGGCAAAGGGGACCGGGGAGCTGTTTTTT. This gives the protein CASSLVAKGTGELFF.

The chain couples TRBV7-9 to TRBJ1-2; a weak D match, TRBD1 (6 bases). The CDR3 has 15 amino acids. Germline V lookup: CDR1 SEHNR, CDR2 FQNEAQ (reference sequence). V shed 1 base and J shed 1 base, with 10 bases lying between them. The CDR3 DNA sequence: TGTGCCAGCAGCTTAGAAACAGGGCATAACTATGGCTACACCTTC. Residues: CASSLETGHNYGYTF.

The J gene is TRBJ1-3, the V gene TRBV10-2, with unresolved D. Germline assignment: CDR1 WSHSY and CDR2 SAAADI. The CDR3 covers 16 residues. The V end was cut by 6 bases, the J end by 0 bases, with 15 bases between. This chain's CDR3 is CASRNFREGSGNTIYF. The CDR3 DNA reads as TGCGCCAGCAGGAATTTTCGGGAGGGCTCTGGAAACACCATATATTTT.

This chain connects TRBV3-1 (or the pseudogene TRBV3-2) to TRBJ1-2; TRBD1 aligns across 9 bases. Germline V lookup: CDR1 LGHDT, CDR2 YNNKEL (reference sequence). The CDR3 length is 13 residues. After removal of 4 bases from V and 4 bases from J, the junction contained 1 base not matched to a gene. In nucleotides, the CDR3 is TGTGCCAGCAGCCGGACAGGGGCCTATGGCTACACCTTC. Amino acids: CASSRTGAYGYTF.